Presented here are 14 T cell receptor beta chains from one specimen sequenced in a study of T cells in narcolepsy (dated by TCRdb to the late 2010s). Receptors were amplified or captured by the immunoSEQ multiplex PCR assay. TCRdb retrieved this table from immuneACCESS and kept in-frame rearrangements only. Not all clones are present; in checked studies, unresolved V genes account for under half, and no reason is known for the remainder. The sample yields about 15,000 clones; 65% to 90% were counted once. 30% to 40% of the sample goes to the ten largest clones. Sequencing was performed on memory (CD45RA-) CD4+ T cells from blood. The cell subset or site label, as the study defines it: memory T cells sorted ex vivo from peripheral blood. The receptor set was obtained from a human donor in good health.

This rearrangement joins TRBV6-1 to TRBJ2-3, with a tentative D call TRBD1 (5 bases). This CDR3 contains 14 residues. Per the germline V gene, CDR1 is MNHNS and CDR2 is SASEGT. Trimming took off 2 bases at V and 6 bases at J, with 12 bases between the two ends. In DNA form, the CDR3 reads TGTGCCAGCAGTGAAAATCCAGGGCGGGATACGCAGTATTTT. This translates into CASSENPGRDTQYF.

The chain carries TRBV2 and TRBJ2-3; no firm D call. CDR1 and CDR2 (germline): SNHLY, FYNNEI. V was trimmed by 2 bases and J by 5 bases, leaving 2 bases between them. The CDR3 runs 11 residues. The CDR3 sequence is CASSERDTQYF. The CDR3 nucleotides read TGTGCCAGCAGTGAACGAGATACGCAGTATTTT.

The gene calls are TRBV27 and TRBJ2-4; perhaps TRBD2 as D (6 bases). CDR1 and CDR2 (germline): MNHEY, SMNVEV (reference sequence). The CDR3 extends over 14 amino acids. The ends were cut back, 3 bases at V and 3 bases at J, with 9 bases in the middle. Here the CDR3 DNA reads TGTGCCAGCAGTTTGCGGGGACGCAAAAACATTCAGTACTTC. It yields the protein CASSLRGRKNIQYF.

The gene calls are TRBV19 and TRBJ2-3; D is unresolved. Trimming cost V 0 bases and J 2 bases, with 9 bases left between them. The CDR3 runs to 15 residues. Germline-derived CDR1 and CDR2 are LNHDA and SQIVND (reference sequence). In nucleotides, the CDR3 is TGTGCCAGTAGTATAGAGGGCAGACCCACAGATACGCAGTATTTT. It specifies CASSIEGRPTDTQYF.

V and J are TRBV2 and TRBJ2-7; 8 bases align to TRBD2. Germline loops: CDR1 SNHLY, CDR2 FYNNEI. Trimming cost V 6 bases and J 4 bases; bases outside gene matches: 5. The CDR3 is made up of 13 amino acids. The CDR3 coding sequence is TGTGCCAGCAGCGGAAGCGGGAGTTACGAGCAGTACTTC. Protein product: CASSGSGSYEQYF.

This CDR3 is CASSYGQGGVIGYTF. CDR3 sequence (DNA): TGTGCCAGCAGTTACGGACAGGGAGGGGTAATTGGCTACACCTTC. J is TRBJ1-2 and V is TRBV6-5, with 8 bases identical to TRBD1. J was trimmed by 7 bases and V by 2 bases; bases with no gene match: 9. The CDR3 sequence is 15 residues long. CDR1 is MNHEY and CDR2 is SVGAGI in the germline V gene.

The sample holds one count of this clone. The chain carries TRBV5-1 and TRBJ1-1, with D perhaps TRBD1 (5 bases). The CDR3 spans 15 residues. CDR1 and CDR2 (germline): SGHRS, YFSETQ. The V and J ends lost 2 bases and 0 bases respectively, with 11 bases between them. In DNA form, the CDR3 reads TGCGCCAGCAGCTTCGGGGGAGGTTTGAACACTGAAGCTTTCTTT. This gives the protein CASSFGGGLNTEAFF.

The V call is TRBV4-1, the J call TRBJ2-7; no reliable D call. This CDR3 region has 13 residues. With 4 bases removed from V and 6 bases from J, the gap between germline ends came to 13 bases. Germline V gives CDR1 MGHRA, CDR2 YSYEKL. The CDR3 loop reads CASSLTLSSEQYF. The CDR3, as DNA: TGCGCCAGCAGCCTCACGTTATCGTCCGAGCAGTACTTC.

V and J are TRBV5-4 and TRBJ2-7; 9 bases match TRBD1. Germline-derived CDR1 and CDR2 are SGHNT and YYREEE (reference sequence). After removal of 1 base from V and 4 bases from J, the junction contained 12 bases not matched to a gene. The CDR3 spans 17 residues. CDR3 sequence: CASSLPTQGAAFYEQYF. CDR3 in DNA: TGTGCCAGCAGCTTGCCCACACAGGGGGCCGCCTTTTACGAGCAGTACTTC.

The chain links TRBV29-1 to TRBJ2-2; D call uncertain. Germline V lookup: CDR1 SQVTM, CDR2 ANQGSEA. Trimming removed 3 bases at V and 3 bases at J, with 8 bases between. CDR3 size: 13 residues. This chain's CDR3 is CSVDSGYTGELFF. As DNA, the CDR3 is TGCAGCGTTGATTCCGGGTACACCGGGGAGCTGTTTTTT.

The CDR3 here is CASTLSGELFF. CDR3 bases: TGTGCCAGCACCCTCTCCGGGGAGCTGTTTTTT. The rearrangement links TRBV6-1 to TRBJ2-2; D uncertain. Germline V CDR1 and CDR2: MNHNS, SASEGT. The CDR3 is made up of 11 amino acids. V dropped 7 bases and J dropped 6 bases, with 6 bases sitting between them.

The V gene is TRBV7-6, the J gene TRBJ2-3; tentative D call: TRBD2 (7 bases). V lost 5 bases and J lost 5, with 17 bases in between. The germline gives CDR1 SGHVS, CDR2 FNYEAQ. The CDR3 sequence is 15 residues long. The CDR3 protein is CASSKGGAGLDTQYF. As DNA, the CDR3 is TGTGCCAGCAGCAAGGGGGGAGCGGGGCTAGATACGCAGTATTTT. The full variable domain, completed using reference TRBV7-6 and TRBJ2-3, is GAGVSQSPRYKVTKRGQDVALRCDPISGHVSLYWYRQALGQGPEFLTYFNYEAQQDKSGLPNDRFSAERPEGSISTLTIQRTEQRDSAMYRCASSKGGAGLDTQYFGPGTRLTVL.

The chain uses TRBV21-1 and TRBJ1-4. TRBV21-1 is an annotated pseudogene. CDR3 length: 14 residues. CDR3 DNA sequence: TGTGCCAGCACCCCGACCGGTGAGCCTGAAAAACTGTTTTTT. Its translation: CASTPTGEPEKLFF.

The rearrangement joins TRBV18 to TRBJ1-1; maybe TRBD1 (5 bases). Trimming cost V 4 bases and J 1 base, with 7 bases left between them. Germline V CDR1 and CDR2: KGHSH, LQKENI. The CDR3 runs to 13 residues. The CDR3 sequence: CASSLQGNTEAFF. The DNA of the CDR3 is TGTGCCAGCTCACTGCAGGGGAACACTGAAGCTTTCTTT.